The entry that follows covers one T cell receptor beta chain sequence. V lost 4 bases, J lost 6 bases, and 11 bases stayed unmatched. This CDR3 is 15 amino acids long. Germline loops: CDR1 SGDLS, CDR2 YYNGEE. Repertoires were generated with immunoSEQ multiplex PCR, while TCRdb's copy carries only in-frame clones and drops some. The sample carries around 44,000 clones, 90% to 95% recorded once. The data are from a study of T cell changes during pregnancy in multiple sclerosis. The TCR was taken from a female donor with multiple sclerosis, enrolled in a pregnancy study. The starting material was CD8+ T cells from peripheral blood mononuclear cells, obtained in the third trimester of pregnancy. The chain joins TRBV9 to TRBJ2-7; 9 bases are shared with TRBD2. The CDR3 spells CASSPPSGKVGEQYF. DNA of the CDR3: TGTGCCAGCAGCCCCCCTAGCGGGAAGGTAGGCGAGCAGTACTTC.